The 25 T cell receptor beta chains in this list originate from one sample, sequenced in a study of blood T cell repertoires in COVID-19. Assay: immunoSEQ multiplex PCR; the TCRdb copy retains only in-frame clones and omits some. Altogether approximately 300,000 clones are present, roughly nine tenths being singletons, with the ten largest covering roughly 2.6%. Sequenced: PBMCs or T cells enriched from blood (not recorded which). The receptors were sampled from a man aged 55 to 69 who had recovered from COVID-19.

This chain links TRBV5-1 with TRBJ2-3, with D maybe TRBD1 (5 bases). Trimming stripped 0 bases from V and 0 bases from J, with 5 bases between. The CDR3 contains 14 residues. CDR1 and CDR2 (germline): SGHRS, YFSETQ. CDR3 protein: CASSLEGSTDTQYF. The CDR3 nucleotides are TGCGCCAGCAGCTTGGAGGGGAGCACAGATACGCAGTATTTT.

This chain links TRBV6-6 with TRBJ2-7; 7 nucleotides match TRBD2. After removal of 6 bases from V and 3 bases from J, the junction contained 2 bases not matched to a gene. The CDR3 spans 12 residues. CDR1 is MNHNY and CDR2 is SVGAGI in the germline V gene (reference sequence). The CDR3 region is CASSRDYYEQYF. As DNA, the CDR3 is TGTGCCAGCAGCAGGGACTACTACGAGCAGTACTTC.

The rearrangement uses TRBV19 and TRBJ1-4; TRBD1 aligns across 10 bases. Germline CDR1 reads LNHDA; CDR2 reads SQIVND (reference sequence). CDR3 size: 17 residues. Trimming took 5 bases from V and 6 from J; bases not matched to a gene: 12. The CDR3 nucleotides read TGTGCCAGTAGTCCCTACCCCGGACAGGGGGTTTATGAAAAACTGTTTTTT. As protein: CASSPYPGQGVYEKLFF.

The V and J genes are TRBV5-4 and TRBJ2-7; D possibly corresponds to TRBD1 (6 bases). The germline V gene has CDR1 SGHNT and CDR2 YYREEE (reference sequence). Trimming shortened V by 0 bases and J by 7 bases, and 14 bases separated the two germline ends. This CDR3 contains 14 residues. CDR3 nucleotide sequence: TGTGCCAGCAGCTTGGAACAGGGTCGTTGGGAGCAGTACTTC. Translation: CASSLEQGRWEQYF.

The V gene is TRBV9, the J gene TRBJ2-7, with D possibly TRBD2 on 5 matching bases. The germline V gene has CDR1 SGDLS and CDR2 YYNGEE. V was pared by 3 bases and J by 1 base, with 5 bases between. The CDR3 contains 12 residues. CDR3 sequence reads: CASSGGSYEQYF. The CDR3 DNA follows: TGTGCCAGCAGCGGAGGGTCCTACGAGCAGTACTTC.

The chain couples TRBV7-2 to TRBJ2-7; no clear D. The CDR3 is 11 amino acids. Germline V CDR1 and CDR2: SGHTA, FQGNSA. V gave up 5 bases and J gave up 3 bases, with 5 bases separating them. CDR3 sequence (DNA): TGTGCCAGCAGCACTGACTACGAGCAGTACTTC. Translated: CASSTDYEQYF.

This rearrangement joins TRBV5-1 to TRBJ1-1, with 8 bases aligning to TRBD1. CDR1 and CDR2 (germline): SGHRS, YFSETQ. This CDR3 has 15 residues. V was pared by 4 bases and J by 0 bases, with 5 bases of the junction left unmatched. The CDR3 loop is CASSETGALNTEAFF. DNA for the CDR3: TGCGCCAGCAGCGAGACAGGGGCCCTGAACACTGAAGCTTTCTTT. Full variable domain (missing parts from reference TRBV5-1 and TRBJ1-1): KAGVTQTPRYLIKTRGQQVTLSCSPISGHRSVSWYQQTPGQGLQFLFEYFSETQRNKGNFPGRFSGRQFSNSRSEMNVSTLELGDSALYLCASSETGALNTEAFFGQGTRLTVV.

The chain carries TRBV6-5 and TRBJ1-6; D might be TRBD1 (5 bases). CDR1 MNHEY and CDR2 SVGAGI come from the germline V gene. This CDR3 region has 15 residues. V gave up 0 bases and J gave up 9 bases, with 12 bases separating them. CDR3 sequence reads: CASSYSQGLSSPLHF. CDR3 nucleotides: TGTGCCAGCAGTTACTCGCAGGGTCTCAGTTCACCCCTCCACTTT.

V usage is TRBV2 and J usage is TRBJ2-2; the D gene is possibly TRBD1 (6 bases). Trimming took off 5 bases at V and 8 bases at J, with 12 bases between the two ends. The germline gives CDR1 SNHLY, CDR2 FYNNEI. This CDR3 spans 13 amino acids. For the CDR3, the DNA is TGTGCCAGCAGTATACAGGGCGGTGGGGAGCTGTTTTTT. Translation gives CASSIQGGGELFF.

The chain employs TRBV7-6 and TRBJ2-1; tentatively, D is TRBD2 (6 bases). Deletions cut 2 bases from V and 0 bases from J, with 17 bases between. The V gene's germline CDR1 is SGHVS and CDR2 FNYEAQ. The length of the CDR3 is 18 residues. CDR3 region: CASSLRTGRGRSYNEQFF. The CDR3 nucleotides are TGTGCCAGCAGCTTACGGACGGGGCGGGGCCGCTCCTACAATGAGCAGTTCTTC.

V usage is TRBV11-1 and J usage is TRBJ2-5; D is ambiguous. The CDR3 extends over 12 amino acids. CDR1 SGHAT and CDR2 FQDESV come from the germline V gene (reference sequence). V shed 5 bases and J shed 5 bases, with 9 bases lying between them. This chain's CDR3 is CASSPYGETQYF. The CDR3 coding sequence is TGTGCCAGCAGCCCCTACGGGGAGACCCAGTACTTC. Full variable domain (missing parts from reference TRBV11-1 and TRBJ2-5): EAEVAQSPRYKITEKSQAVAFWCDPISGHATLYWYRQILGQGPELLVQFQDESVVDDSQLPKDRFSAERLKGVDSTLKIQPAELGDSAMYLCASSPYGETQYFGPGTRLLVL.

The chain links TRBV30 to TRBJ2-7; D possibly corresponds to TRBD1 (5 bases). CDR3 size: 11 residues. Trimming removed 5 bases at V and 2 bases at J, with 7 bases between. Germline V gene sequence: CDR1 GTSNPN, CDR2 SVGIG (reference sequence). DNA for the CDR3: TGTGCCTGGGCCAGGGCCTACGAGCAGTACTTC. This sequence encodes CAWARAYEQYF.

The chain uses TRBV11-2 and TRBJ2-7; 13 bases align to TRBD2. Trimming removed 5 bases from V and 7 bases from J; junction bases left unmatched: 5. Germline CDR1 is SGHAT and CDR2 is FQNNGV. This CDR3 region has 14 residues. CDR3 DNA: TGTGCCAGCAGCCAGACTAGCGGGGGGCTGGAGCAGTACTTC. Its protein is CASSQTSGGLEQYF. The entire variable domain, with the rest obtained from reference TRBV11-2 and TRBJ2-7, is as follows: EAGVAQSPRYKIIEKRQSVAFWCNPISGHATLYWYQQILGQGPKLLIQFQNNGVVDDSQLPKDRFSAERLKGVDSTLKIQPAKLEDSAVYLCASSQTSGGLEQYFGPGTRLTVT.

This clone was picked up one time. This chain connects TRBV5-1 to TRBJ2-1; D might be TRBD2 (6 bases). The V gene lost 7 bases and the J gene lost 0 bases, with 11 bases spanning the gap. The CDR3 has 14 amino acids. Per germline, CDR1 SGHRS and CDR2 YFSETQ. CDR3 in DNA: TGCGCCAGCGGTGGGGGGAGCTCCTACAATGAGCAGTTCTTC. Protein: CASGGGSSYNEQFF.

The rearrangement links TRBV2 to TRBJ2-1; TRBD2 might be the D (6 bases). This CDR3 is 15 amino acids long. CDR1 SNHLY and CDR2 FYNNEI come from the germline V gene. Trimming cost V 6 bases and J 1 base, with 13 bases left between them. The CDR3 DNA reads TGTGCCAGCAGCCTCGGGACTGAGTCCTACAATGAGCAGTTCTTC. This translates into CASSLGTESYNEQFF.

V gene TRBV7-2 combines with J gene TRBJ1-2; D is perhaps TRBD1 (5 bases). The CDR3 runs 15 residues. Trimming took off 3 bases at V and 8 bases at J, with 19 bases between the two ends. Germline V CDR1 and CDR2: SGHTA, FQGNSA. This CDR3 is CASSFEAGIIGGYTF. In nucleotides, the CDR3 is TGTGCCAGCAGCTTCGAGGCAGGGATAATAGGCGGCTACACCTTC.

CDR3 DNA sequence: TGTGCCACCAGTGGCTCCACAGACCCACGGGGTGAAGCTTTCTTT. Its translation: CATSGSTDPRGEAFF. The V call is TRBV24-1, the J call TRBJ1-1; D uncertain. V lost 5 bases and J lost 7, with 19 bases in between. The CDR3 extends over 15 amino acids. Germline lookup yields CDR1 KGHDR and CDR2 SFDVKD.

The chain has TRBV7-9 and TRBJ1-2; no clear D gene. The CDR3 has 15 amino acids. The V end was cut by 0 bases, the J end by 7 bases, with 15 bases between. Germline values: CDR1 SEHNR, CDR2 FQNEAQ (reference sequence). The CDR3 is CASSLAVRPQVGYTF. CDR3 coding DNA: TGTGCCAGCAGCTTAGCTGTCAGGCCCCAGGTTGGCTACACCTTC.

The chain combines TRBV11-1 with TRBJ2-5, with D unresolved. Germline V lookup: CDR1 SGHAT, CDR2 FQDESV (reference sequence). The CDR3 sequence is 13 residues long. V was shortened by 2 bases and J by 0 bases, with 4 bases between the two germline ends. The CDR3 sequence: CASSLSYQETQYF. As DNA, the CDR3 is TGTGCCAGCAGCTTATCCTACCAAGAGACCCAGTACTTC.

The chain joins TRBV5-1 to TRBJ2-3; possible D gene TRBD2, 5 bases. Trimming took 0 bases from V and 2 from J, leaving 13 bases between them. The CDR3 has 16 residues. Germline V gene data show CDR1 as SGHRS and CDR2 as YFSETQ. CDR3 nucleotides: TGCGCCAGCAGCTTGGAGGCTAGCCAGATCACAGATACGCAGTATTTT. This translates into CASSLEASQITDTQYF.

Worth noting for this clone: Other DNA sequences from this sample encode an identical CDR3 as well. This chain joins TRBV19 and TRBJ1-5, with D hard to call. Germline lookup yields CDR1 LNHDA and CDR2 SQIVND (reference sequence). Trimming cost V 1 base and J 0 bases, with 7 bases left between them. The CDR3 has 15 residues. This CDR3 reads CASSIGRYSNQPQHF. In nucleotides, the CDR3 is TGTGCCAGTAGTATAGGGAGATATAGCAATCAGCCCCAGCATTTT.

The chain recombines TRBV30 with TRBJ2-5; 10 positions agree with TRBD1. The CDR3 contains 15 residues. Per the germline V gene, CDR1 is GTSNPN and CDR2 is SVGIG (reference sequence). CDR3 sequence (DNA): TGTGCTTGGCAGGGGGACAGGGGCTTGCAAGAGACCCAGTACTTC. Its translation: CAWQGDRGLQETQYF. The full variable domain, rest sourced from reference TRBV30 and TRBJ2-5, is SQTIHQWPATLVQPVGSPLSLECTVEGTSNPNLYWYRQAAGRGLQLLFYSVGIGQISSEVPQNLSASRPQDRQFILSSKKLLLSDSGFYLCAWQGDRGLQETQYFGPGTRLLVL.

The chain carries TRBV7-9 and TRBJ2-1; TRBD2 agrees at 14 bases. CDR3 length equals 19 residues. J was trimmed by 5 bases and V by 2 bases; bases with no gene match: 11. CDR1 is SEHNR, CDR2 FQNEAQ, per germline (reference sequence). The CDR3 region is CASSLNPGLAGEWHNEQFF. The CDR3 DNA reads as TGTGCCAGCAGCTTAAACCCGGGACTAGCGGGAGAGTGGCACAATGAGCAGTTCTTC.

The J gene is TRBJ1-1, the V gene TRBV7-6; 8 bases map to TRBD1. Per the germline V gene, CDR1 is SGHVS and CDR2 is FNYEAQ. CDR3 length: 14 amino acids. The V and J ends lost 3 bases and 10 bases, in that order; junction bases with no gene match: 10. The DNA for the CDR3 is TGTGCCAGCAGCTTGAACTCACAGGGGGAGGTAGCTTTCTTT. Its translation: CASSLNSQGEVAFF.

CDR3: CASSARYQTGSFQPQHF. Here the CDR3 DNA reads TGTGCCAGCAGTGCCAGATACCAGACAGGGAGTTTTCAGCCCCAGCATTTT. The chain employs TRBV6-1 and TRBJ1-5; TRBD1 matches at 7 bases. Germline trimming cut 4 bases from V and 6 bases from J; bases unmatched to any gene: 15. CDR1 is MNHNS, CDR2 SASEGT, per germline. CDR3 length equals 17 residues.